One T cell receptor (beta chain) is described in this entry. A read error may account for a junction end that differs from germline. These data originate in a study of tumor-infiltrating lymphocytes in primary liver carcinoma. TCR beta cDNA came from around 0.5 ug total RNA, primed with a constant-region primer. Investigators got TCR beta libraries out of three nested multiplex PCR rounds, done with slightly modified ARM-PCR. The opening two PCR rounds, around 9 cycles each, paired TRBV1-TRBV30 forward primers with a C-beta reverse primer. In TCRdb, the multiplex PCR reads were re-called with MiXCR into one record per CDR3 protein. The table lists 90,000 to 100,000 distinct CDR3 sequences, 55% to 70% of them singletons, with 9.5% in the top ten. The CDR3 has 14 amino acids. Germline loops: CDR1 SGHAT, CDR2 FQNNGV. Without any cell sorting, roughly 20-32 mg of bulk tissue yielded co-extracted RNA and DNA.

This sequence was found in a woman aged 55-69 years with primary liver carcinoma and hepatitis B virus infection. The genes are TRBV11-2 and TRBJ2-5; 9 bases fit TRBD2. Sequenced input: liver tumor tissue from sampling region 5. The subset is: tumor region T5, tumor centre. For the CDR3, the DNA is TGCGCCAGCAGTCTAGGGACTAGCTGGGAGGCCCAGTACTTC. Translation gives CASSLGTSWEAQYF.